This TCR beta chain was retrieved from a study of blood T cell repertoires in COVID-19. Study-level background: The United States, Italy and Spain were the sources of the acute and convalescent COVID-19 samples.

This CDR3 spans 15 amino acids. Trimming removed 5 bases at V and 0 bases at J, with 12 bases between. Germline CDR1 and CDR2: SEHNR and FQNEAQ (reference sequence). Methods used by the authors: Reference gene primer amplification in the assay estimated nucleated cell counts. The table came from immunoSEQ multiplex PCR; TCRdb's copy has only in-frame clones and leaves some out. For V, J and clone size, that table is used; D and trimming come from the DNA. This sample has 350,000 to 400,000 clones; less than 90% occur once, and the top ten carry just over 7%. This TCR came from an older woman with COVID-19, enrolled during active disease. The sequenced sample consisted of peripheral blood. The rearrangement joins TRBV7-9 to TRBJ2-3; D may be TRBD1 (6 bases). This CDR3 is CASSPPGQSTDTQYF. DNA for the CDR3: TGTGCCAGCAGCCCCCCCGGACAGAGCACAGATACGCAGTATTTT.